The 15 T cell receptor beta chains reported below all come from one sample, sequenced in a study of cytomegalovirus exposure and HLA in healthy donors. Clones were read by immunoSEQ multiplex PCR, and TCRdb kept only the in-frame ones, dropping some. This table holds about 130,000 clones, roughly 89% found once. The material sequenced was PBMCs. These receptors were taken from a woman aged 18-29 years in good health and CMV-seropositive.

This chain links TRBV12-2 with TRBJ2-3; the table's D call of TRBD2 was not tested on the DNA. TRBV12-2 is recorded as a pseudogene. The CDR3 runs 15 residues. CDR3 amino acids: CASRSPGLAVDTQYF. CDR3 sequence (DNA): TGTGCAAGTCGCTCACCGGGACTAGCAGTAGATACGCAGTATTTT.

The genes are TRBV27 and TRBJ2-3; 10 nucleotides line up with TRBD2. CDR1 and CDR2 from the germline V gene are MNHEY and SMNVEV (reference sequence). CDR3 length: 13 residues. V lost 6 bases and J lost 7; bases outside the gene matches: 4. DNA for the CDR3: TGTGCCAGCAGAACTAGCGGGGCTAATACGCAGTATTTT. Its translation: CASRTSGANTQYF.

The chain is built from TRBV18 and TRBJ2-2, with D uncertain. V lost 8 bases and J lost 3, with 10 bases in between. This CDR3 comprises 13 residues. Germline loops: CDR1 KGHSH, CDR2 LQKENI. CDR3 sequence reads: CASTNRDTGELFF. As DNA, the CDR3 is TGTGCCAGCACTAATCGGGACACCGGGGAGCTGTTTTTT.

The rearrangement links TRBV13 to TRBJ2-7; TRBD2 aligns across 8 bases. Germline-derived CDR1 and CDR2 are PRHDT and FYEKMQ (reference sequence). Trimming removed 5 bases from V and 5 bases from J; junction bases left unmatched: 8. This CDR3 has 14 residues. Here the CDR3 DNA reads TGTGCCAGCAGCCAAGGCGGGGGGATCCACGAGCAGTACTTC. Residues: CASSQGGGIHEQYF.

DNA of the CDR3: TGCGCCAGCAGCCCGACCAGGGGCTATAATTCACCCCTCCACTTT. Protein sequence: CASSPTRGYNSPLHF. This chain links TRBV4-1 with TRBJ1-6, with D possibly being TRBD1 (6 bases). Germline loops: CDR1 MGHRA, CDR2 YSYEKL. Trimming left V 4 bases short and J 3 bases short, with 10 bases between. The CDR3 loop spans 15 amino acids.

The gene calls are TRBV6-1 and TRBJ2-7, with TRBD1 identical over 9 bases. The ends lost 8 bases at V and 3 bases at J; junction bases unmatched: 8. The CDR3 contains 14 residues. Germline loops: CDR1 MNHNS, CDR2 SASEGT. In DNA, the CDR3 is TGTGCCAGCGGTCCGGGACAGGGCCTCTACGAGCAGTACTTC. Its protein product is CASGPGQGLYEQYF.

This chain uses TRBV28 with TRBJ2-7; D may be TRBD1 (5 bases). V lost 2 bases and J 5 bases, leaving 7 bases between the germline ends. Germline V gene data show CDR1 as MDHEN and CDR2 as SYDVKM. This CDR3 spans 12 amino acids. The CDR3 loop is CASSLPRDEQYF. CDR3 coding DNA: TGTGCCAGCAGTTTACCCAGGGACGAGCAGTACTTC.

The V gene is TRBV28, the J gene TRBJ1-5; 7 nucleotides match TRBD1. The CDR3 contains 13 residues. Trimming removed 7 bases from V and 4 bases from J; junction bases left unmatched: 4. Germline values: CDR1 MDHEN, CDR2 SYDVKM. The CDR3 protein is CASNTGVNQPQHF. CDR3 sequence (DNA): TGTGCCAGCAACACAGGGGTAAATCAGCCCCAGCATTTT.

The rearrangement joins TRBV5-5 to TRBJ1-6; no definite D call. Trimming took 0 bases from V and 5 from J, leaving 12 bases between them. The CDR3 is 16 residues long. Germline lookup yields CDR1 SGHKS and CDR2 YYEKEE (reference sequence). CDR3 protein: CASSLGLQKDNSPLHF. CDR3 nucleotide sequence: TGTGCCAGCAGCTTGGGGCTACAGAAAGATAATTCACCCCTCCACTTT.

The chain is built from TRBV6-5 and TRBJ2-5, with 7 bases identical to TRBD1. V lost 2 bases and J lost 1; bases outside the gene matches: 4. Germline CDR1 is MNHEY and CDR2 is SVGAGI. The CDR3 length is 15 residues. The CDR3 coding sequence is TGTGCCAGCAGTTACCTGGGACAGACCCAAGAGACCCAGTACTTC. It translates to CASSYLGQTQETQYF.

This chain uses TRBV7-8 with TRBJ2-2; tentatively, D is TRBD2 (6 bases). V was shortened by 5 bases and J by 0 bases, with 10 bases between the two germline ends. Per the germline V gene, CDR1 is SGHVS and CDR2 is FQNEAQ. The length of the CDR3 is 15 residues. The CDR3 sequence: CASSRTTTNTGELFF. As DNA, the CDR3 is TGTGCCAGCAGCCGGACTACCACGAACACCGGGGAGCTGTTTTTT.

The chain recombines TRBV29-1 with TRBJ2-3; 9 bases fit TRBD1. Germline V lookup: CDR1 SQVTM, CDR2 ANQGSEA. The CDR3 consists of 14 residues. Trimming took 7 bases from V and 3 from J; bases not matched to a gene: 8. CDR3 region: CSAGQGLRTDTQYF. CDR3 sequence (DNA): TGCAGCGCCGGACAGGGGTTGAGAACAGATACGCAGTATTTT.

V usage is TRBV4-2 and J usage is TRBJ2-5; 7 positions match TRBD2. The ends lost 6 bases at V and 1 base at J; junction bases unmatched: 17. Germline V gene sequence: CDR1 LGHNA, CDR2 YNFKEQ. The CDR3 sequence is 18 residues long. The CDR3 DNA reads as TGTGCCAGCAGTCGCTCGGCACTAGCGAACGCCGGCCAAGAGACCCAGTACTTC. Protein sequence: CASSRSALANAGQETQYF.

CDR3 residues: CAISDLGRLKKYNEQFF. The CDR3 bases are TGTGCCATCAGTGACCTCGGTAGACTTAAGAAATACAATGAGCAGTTCTTC. The chain employs TRBV10-3 and TRBJ2-1; D unresolved. Trimming removed 3 bases at V and 4 bases at J, with 19 bases between. The CDR3 is made up of 17 amino acids. The germline CDR1 and CDR2 sequences are ENHRY and SYGVKD.

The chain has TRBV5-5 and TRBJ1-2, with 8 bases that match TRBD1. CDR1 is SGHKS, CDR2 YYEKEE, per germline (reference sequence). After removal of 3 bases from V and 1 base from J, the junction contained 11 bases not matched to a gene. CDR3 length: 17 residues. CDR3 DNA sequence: TGTGCCAGCAGCTGGGCTTCGACAGGGGCCGATAACTATGGCTACACCTTC. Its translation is CASSWASTGADNYGYTF.